This T cell receptor (beta chain) was sequenced during a study of blood T cell repertoires in COVID-19 (dated by TCRdb to about 2020). General notes on the study: Samples covering the acute and convalescent phases of COVID-19 were provided by collaborators in the United States, Italy and Spain. The material from the prospective study consisted of cDNA or gDNA derived from T cells, B-cell-depleted T cells, or PBMCs. Subjects who had been exposed to COVID-19, were actively infected with it, or had recovered from it provided the deeply sampled blood TCRbeta repertoires that made up the dataset. The repertoires were released in a freely available public database intended as a resource for research on the immune response to SARS-CoV-2. Samples were obtained from the ongoing ImmuneRACE study (first 160 participants) and from some 1,300 subjects provided by 6 global collaborators. Sample metadata almost always included a de-identified subject ID, COVID-19 status, age in years and sex. Where available, HLA class I and class II types were obtained from metadata supplied by the sample provider rather than from assay-based typing. Study-level results and caveats: How much clinical and demographic metadata was included differed by source and by participant, and the metadata was provided uncurated.

Another Seattle source contributed samples from volunteer blood donors who had recovered from COVID-19. Collaborating institutions collected whole blood in K2EDTA tubes following their own protocols. Collaborator samples were shipped for TCRbeta analysis as frozen whole blood, isolated PBMCs, or DNA extracted from either sample type. The CDR3 contains 17 residues, cysteine and phenylalanine counted. The sequence is cut down to CDR3 DNA, 51 bases in frame from base 1. CDR1 SGHTA and CDR2 FQGNSA are derived from the germline V gene. Unmatched junction bases come to 5, with V trimmed by 2 bases and J by 2 bases. To note about this clone: Its antigen is unknown. Base quality data are lacking; no much larger clone is found one base away.

The immunoSEQ Assay, a bias-controlled multiplex PCR, was used to amplify TCRbeta CDR3 regions from genomic DNA. The published analysis was carried out like this. Nucleated cell counts per sample were estimated from amplification of reference gene primers within the assay. Sequence reads were collapsed and filtered to measure the absolute abundance of every unique TCRbeta CDR3 rearrangement. For each sample, productive Simpson clonality was calculated as the square root of Simpson's diversity index across productive rearrangements. In its TCRdb copy, this immuneACCESS table keeps in-frame sequences only and misses some clones. Where compared with another copy, unresolved V genes explain less than half of these, and the others have no known cause. Clone size and the V and J calls come from that table; the DNA yielded D and trimming. The table for this sample lists about 260,000 clones; around 87% of them were counted only once. More than 1.3% of the sample belongs to the ten largest clones.

The receptor chain draws on TRBV7-2 and TRBJ2-6, and 8 junctional nucleotides match TRBD2. The clonotype was recovered from a woman in her forties who had recovered from COVID-19. The sample comprised peripheral blood. The sequence in DNA is TGTGCCAGCAGCTTATTTCGGGGGGGTGCTGGGGCCAACGTCCTGACTTTC. Protein translation: CASSLFRGGAGANVLTF.